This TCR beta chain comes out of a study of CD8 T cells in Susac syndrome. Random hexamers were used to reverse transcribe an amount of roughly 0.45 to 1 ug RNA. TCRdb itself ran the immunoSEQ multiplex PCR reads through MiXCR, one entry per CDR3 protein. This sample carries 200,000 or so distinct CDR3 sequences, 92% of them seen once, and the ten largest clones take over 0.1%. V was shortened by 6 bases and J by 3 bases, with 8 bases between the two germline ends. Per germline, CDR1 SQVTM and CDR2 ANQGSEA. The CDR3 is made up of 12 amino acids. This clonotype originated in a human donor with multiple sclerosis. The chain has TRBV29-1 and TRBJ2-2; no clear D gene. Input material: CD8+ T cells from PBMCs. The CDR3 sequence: CSVPQDTGELFF. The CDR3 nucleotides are TGCAGCGTCCCGCAGGACACCGGGGAGCTGTTTTTT.